This T cell receptor beta chain was recorded in a study of shared clonotypes between healthy human individuals. The naive CD8 subset, CD45RO-negative cells positively selected for CCR7, excluded terminally differentiated effector memory CD45RA+ cells. The protocol was immunoSEQ multiplex PCR, while the TCRdb copy is restricted to in-frame clones and leaves out a portion. The sample contains about 2 million clones, 85% to 95% of which appear only once. Study outcomes and limitations: Blood alone was sampled, and tissue repertoires likely differ. Clonotypes shared by all four donors outscored non-shared clonotypes in generation probability.

Trimming shortened V by 2 bases and J by 0 bases, and 12 bases separated the two germline ends. In germline, CDR1 is SGHRS, CDR2 YFSETQ. This CDR3 spans 16 amino acids. This clone was seen only once. Its antigen is not identified. The clonotype was recovered from a young man in good health. The sample consisted of naive CD8+ T cells sorted from blood. The gene calls are TRBV5-1 and TRBJ2-1, with D unresolved. The CDR3 region is CASSFLRTDSYNEQFF. The CDR3 DNA is TGCGCCAGCAGCTTCCTGCGCACGGACTCCTACAATGAGCAGTTCTTC.